The 31 T cell receptor beta chains below all came from one sample that was sequenced in a study of T cell responses to AZD1222 COVID-19 vaccine. Assay used: immunoSEQ multiplex PCR; TCRdb lists only in-frame clones, some missing. The data contain fewer than 150,000 clones, approximately 88% of them singletons. The specimen was peripheral blood, collected on day 0 of AZD1222 vaccination. The origin of the receptors is an adult in good health.

The V and J genes are TRBV24-1 and TRBJ2-7, with 7 bases fitting TRBD1. Germline V gives CDR1 KGHDR, CDR2 SFDVKD. V dropped 6 bases and J dropped 0; count of bases not matched to a gene: 4. There are 14 residues in the CDR3. CDR3 amino acids: CATSPGQTSYEQYF. Written as DNA, the CDR3 is TGTGCCACCAGTCCGGGACAGACCTCCTACGAGCAGTACTTC.

The chain links TRBV4-1 to TRBJ1-5; D is possibly TRBD1 (5 bases). In germline, CDR1 is MGHRA, CDR2 YSYEKL. There are 20 residues in the CDR3. V lost 4 bases to trimming and J lost 0 bases, with 25 bases between them. CDR3 residues: CASSLAGGSDRQSSNQPQHF. The CDR3 bases are TGCGCCAGCAGCCTTGCGGGGGGGAGCGATAGACAGAGTAGCAATCAGCCCCAGCATTTT.

The chain combines TRBV27 with TRBJ2-2; possible D gene TRBD1, 5 bases. The germline V and J ends were trimmed by 2 bases and 1 base, with 5 bases remaining between them. The CDR3 sequence is 14 residues long. CDR1 and CDR2 (germline): MNHEY, SMNVEV (reference sequence). The CDR3 DNA follows: TGTGCCAGCAGTTTACAGGGGAACACCGGGGAGCTGTTTTTT. This sequence encodes CASSLQGNTGELFF.

This clone was counted a single time. The chain employs TRBV9 and TRBJ2-1, with a possible D match to TRBD2 (5 bases). CDR1 and CDR2 from the germline V gene are SGDLS and YYNGEE. The CDR3 has 15 residues. Trimming pared 2 bases from V and 9 bases from J, leaving 18 bases between. The CDR3 DNA reads TGTGCCAGCAGCGTCGGACTTGCCGCCGATTCTGAGCAGTTCTTC. Amino acids: CASSVGLAADSEQFF.

CDR3 bases: TGCGCCAGCACCGGGACTAGCGGGGACACCGGGGAGCTGTTTTTT. Its translation is CASTGTSGDTGELFF. The V and J genes are TRBV5-1 and TRBJ2-2, with 13 positions matching TRBD2. This CDR3 spans 15 amino acids. The junction had 2 bases not matched to a gene; V was cut back by 6 bases and J by 3 bases. The germline V gene encodes CDR1 SGHRS and CDR2 YFSETQ.

This sequence joins TRBV2 and TRBJ1-4; D is perhaps TRBD1 (6 bases). V lost 3 bases and J 0 bases, leaving 8 bases between the germline ends. Germline-derived CDR1 and CDR2 are SNHLY and FYNNEI. The CDR3 consists of 15 residues. The CDR3 DNA reads TGTGCCAGCAGTGAGGACAGAACAACTAATGAAAAACTGTTTTTT. Translating gives CASSEDRTTNEKLFF.

To note about this clone: A single base separates this from a much larger clone, so it may be a read error. The chain links TRBV7-9 to TRBJ1-2, with no clear D. Germline values: CDR1 SEHNR, CDR2 FQNEAQ (reference sequence). Trimming cost V 5 bases and J 0 bases, with 7 bases left between them. The CDR3 is made up of 13 amino acids. CDR3 region: CASSPAANYGYTF. The CDR3 nucleotides read TGTGCCAGCAGCCCGGCAGCTAACTATGGCTACACCTTC.

The rearrangement links TRBV2 to TRBJ1-5; D gene ambiguous. Trimming cost V 1 base and J 0 bases, with 7 bases left between them. Per germline, CDR1 SNHLY and CDR2 FYNNEI. This CDR3 is built from 15 residues. The DNA for the CDR3 is TGTGCCAGCAGTGAAGATCGACTTAGCAATCAGCCCCAGCATTTT. This codes for CASSEDRLSNQPQHF.

J is TRBJ1-6 and V is TRBV6-2 or TRBV6-3, with 7 nucleotides matching TRBD1. The germline gives CDR1 MNHEY, CDR2 SVGEGT. The J segment lost 0 bases and the V segment lost 2 bases, leaving 1 base of the junction unmatched. The CDR3 sequence is 16 residues long. The CDR3 nucleotides read TGTGCCAGCAGTTACCGGGACAGCTCCTATAATTCACCCCTCCACTTT. Translation: CASSYRDSSYNSPLHF.

This sequence joins TRBV6-2 or TRBV6-3 and TRBJ1-4, with 8 positions matching TRBD1. The V segment lost 3 bases and the J segment 8 bases; nucleotides outside the gene matches: 8. Per germline, CDR1 MNHEY and CDR2 SVGEGT. The CDR3 loop spans 15 amino acids. CDR3: CASSYRGQGGEKLFF. Here the CDR3 DNA reads TGTGCCAGCAGTTATCGAGGACAGGGAGGAGAAAAACTGTTTTTT.

V gene TRBV7-2 combines with J gene TRBJ2-1; 10 nucleotides match TRBD2. Germline V gives CDR1 SGHTA, CDR2 FQGNSA. CDR3 length equals 17 residues. With V trimmed by 3 bases and J by 5 bases, 10 bases remained unmatched. CDR3 loop: CASSFMASGGLNNEQFF. CDR3 sequence (DNA): TGTGCCAGCAGCTTCATGGCTAGCGGGGGACTTAACAATGAGCAGTTCTTC. The entire variable domain, with the rest obtained from reference TRBV7-2 and TRBJ2-1, is as follows: GAGVSQSPSNKVTEKGKDVELRCDPISGHTALYWYRQSLGQGLEFLIYFQGNSAPDKSGLPSDRFSAERTGGSVSTLTIQRTQQEDSAVYLCASSFMASGGLNNEQFFGPGTRLTVL.

The chain uses TRBV14 and TRBJ1-5, with TRBD1 as a possible D gene (5 bases). In germline, CDR1 is SGHDN, CDR2 FVKESK. The CDR3 sequence is 18 residues long. V dropped 1 base and J dropped 3 bases, with 19 bases sitting between them. CDR3 bases: TGTGCCAGCAGCCAAGCTTTCCCAGGGATTTCCAACAATCAGCCCCAGCATTTT. Translating gives CASSQAFPGISNNQPQHF.

This clone was recorded only once. This CDR3 reads CASSLLAGATDTQYF. For the CDR3, the DNA is TGTGCCAGCAGTTTACTAGCGGGGGCCACAGATACGCAGTATTTT. The chain is built from TRBV2 and TRBJ2-3, with 11 bases fitting TRBD2. CDR3 length: 15 residues. The V gene end was trimmed by 5 bases and the J gene end by 2 bases; junction bases not matched to a gene: 3. In germline, CDR1 is SNHLY, CDR2 FYNNEI.

This clone was picked up one time. This chain uses TRBV6-5 with TRBJ2-1, with TRBD1 matching over 9 bases. V dropped 4 bases and J dropped 0; count of bases not matched to a gene: 4. There are 16 residues in the CDR3. Germline values: CDR1 MNHEY, CDR2 SVGAGI. CDR3 coding DNA: TGTGCCAGCAGTTTGACACAGGGGGCCTCCTACAATGAGCAGTTCTTC. This sequence encodes CASSLTQGASYNEQFF.

V is TRBV28 and J is TRBJ1-3; perhaps TRBD1 as D (6 bases). This CDR3 region has 13 residues. CDR1 and CDR2 (germline): MDHEN, SYDVKM. V was cut by 5 bases and J by 4 bases, with 9 bases left in between. The CDR3 loop reads CASSRRGGNTIYF. DNA for the CDR3: TGTGCCAGCAGTCGGAGGGGGGGAAACACCATATATTTT.

V is TRBV19 and J is TRBJ2-3; possible D gene TRBD2, 7 bases. The CDR3 spans 16 residues. Germline V gene lookup returns CDR1 LNHDA and CDR2 SQIVND (reference sequence). Trimming stripped 3 bases from V and 0 bases from J, with 13 bases between. CDR3 sequence: CASSILGGLSTDTQYF. In DNA, the CDR3 is TGTGCCAGTAGTATTCTGGGGGGGCTGAGCACAGATACGCAGTATTTT.

The rearrangement joins TRBV9 to TRBJ1-2; no firm D call. The CDR3 spans 13 residues. CDR1 SGDLS and CDR2 YYNGEE come from the germline V gene. V shed 0 bases and J shed 7 bases, with 10 bases lying between them. DNA for the CDR3: TGTGCCAGCAGCGTAGGGACGCTCGGTGGCTACACCTTC. It is translated as CASSVGTLGGYTF.

This chain links TRBV6-5 with TRBJ2-7; 9 bases match TRBD1. The CDR3 sequence is 15 residues long. With V trimmed by 5 bases and J by 1 base, 6 bases remained unmatched. Looked up from germline, CDR1 is MNHEY and CDR2 is SVGAGI. The CDR3 loop is CASSRDRESSYEQYF. The CDR3 nucleotides read TGTGCCAGCAGTAGGGACAGGGAGTCTTCCTACGAGCAGTACTTC.

This sequence joins TRBV9 and TRBJ1-5; D gene unclear. V shed 3 bases and J shed 5 bases, with 12 bases lying between them. The CDR3 extends over 14 amino acids. Germline assignment: CDR1 SGDLS and CDR2 YYNGEE. The CDR3 is CASSAGSSDQPQHF. DNA for the CDR3: TGTGCCAGCAGCGCCGGTAGTAGTGATCAGCCCCAGCATTTT. Full variable domain (remainder filled in from reference TRBV9 and TRBJ1-5): DSGVTQTPKHLITATGQRVTLRCSPRSGDLSVYWYQQSLDQGLQFLIQYYNGEERAKGNILERFSAQQFPDLHSELNLSSLELGDSALYFCASSAGSSDQPQHFGDGTRLSIL.

V and J are TRBV10-3 and TRBJ1-2, with D unresolved. Between the trimmed V and J ends, which lost 3 bases and 4 bases, there was a span of 15 bases. Germline V gene sequence: CDR1 ENHRY, CDR2 SYGVKD. The CDR3 covers 15 residues. The CDR3 nucleotides are TGTGCCATCAGTGACGCGGACCAAACTATCTATGGCTACACCTTC. Residues: CAISDADQTIYGYTF.

V is TRBV3-1 (or the pseudogene TRBV3-2) and J is TRBJ1-3; the D gene is possibly TRBD1 (5 bases). Germline assignment: CDR1 LGHDT and CDR2 YNNKEL (reference sequence). Trimming removed 3 bases at V and 4 bases at J, with 13 bases between. The CDR3 has 15 amino acids. CDR3 loop: CASSQVNWGGNTIYF. The CDR3 DNA reads TGTGCCAGCAGCCAGGTCAATTGGGGGGGAAACACCATATATTTT.

The gene calls are TRBV10-1 and TRBJ1-5, with TRBD1 matching over 8 bases. The CDR3 is 15 amino acids. Germline V lookup: CDR1 WNHNN, CDR2 SYGVQD (reference sequence). V shed 6 bases and J 0 bases; nucleotides not matched to a gene: 4. CDR3 sequence (DNA): TGCGCCAGCAGCAGACAGGGGTATAGCAATCAGCCCCAGCATTTT. This codes for CASSRQGYSNQPQHF.

The chain uses TRBV7-2 and TRBJ1-6; 8 nucleotides match TRBD1. CDR1 and CDR2 from the germline V gene are SGHTA and FQGNSA. Losses at the gene ends were 0 bases for V and 6 bases for J; bases not matched to a gene: 10. The CDR3 sequence is 18 residues long. The CDR3 protein is CASSLAWAGGAVNSPLHF. The CDR3 DNA sequence: TGTGCCAGCAGCTTAGCCTGGGCAGGGGGCGCGGTTAATTCACCCCTCCACTTT. Full variable domain (outside the CDR3, taken from reference TRBV7-2 and TRBJ1-6): GAGVSQSPSNKVTEKGKDVELRCDPISGHTALYWYRQSLGQGLEFLIYFQGNSAPDKSGLPSDRFSAERTGGSVSTLTIQRTQQEDSAVYLCASSLAWAGGAVNSPLHFGNGTRLTVT.

The chain employs TRBV5-6 and TRBJ2-3; 10 bases agree with TRBD1. The CDR3 covers 15 residues. V dropped 4 bases and J dropped 4; count of bases not matched to a gene: 6. Germline CDR1 and CDR2: SGHDT and YYEEEE. CDR3: CASSVRDRGPDTQYF. The CDR3 DNA reads as TGTGCCAGCAGCGTTAGGGACAGGGGACCAGATACGCAGTATTTT.

The chain employs TRBV11-2 and TRBJ1-1; D unclear. CDR1 SGHAT and CDR2 FQNNGV come from the germline V gene. The CDR3 runs 15 residues. The V end lost 5 bases, the J end lost 0 bases, and 13 bases lay between the germline ends. The chain's CDR3 is CASSLTDGMNTEAFF. Here the CDR3 DNA reads TGTGCCAGCAGCCTCACCGACGGGATGAACACTGAAGCTTTCTTT.

This chain links TRBV6-1 with TRBJ2-7; 10 positions agree with TRBD1. The CDR3 loop spans 15 amino acids. V shed 3 bases and J 2 bases; nucleotides not matched to a gene: 4. The germline V gene encodes CDR1 MNHNS and CDR2 SASEGT. The CDR3 loop reads CASSESGTGAYEQYF. The CDR3 DNA is TGTGCCAGCAGTGAGTCCGGGACAGGGGCCTACGAGCAGTACTTC.

The chain couples TRBV29-1 to TRBJ1-1, with 8 bases that match TRBD1. The CDR3 consists of 15 residues. The J segment lost 5 bases and the V segment lost 1 base, leaving 9 bases of the junction unmatched. CDR1 and CDR2 (germline): SQVTM, ANQGSEA. The CDR3 loop reads CSVEVNRGAVTEAFF. The CDR3 DNA follows: TGCAGCGTTGAAGTGAACAGGGGGGCAGTAACTGAAGCTTTCTTT.

The rearrangement joins TRBV7-2 to TRBJ2-5; no firm D call. Germline V CDR1 and CDR2: SGHTA, FQGNSA. Between the trimmed V and J ends, which lost 0 bases and 6 bases, there was a span of 5 bases. The CDR3 is made up of 12 amino acids. CDR3 in amino acids: CASSLAGQTQYF. The CDR3 DNA sequence: TGTGCCAGCAGCTTAGCTGGCCAGACCCAGTACTTC.

CDR3: CAILGQGAQMTEAFF. For the CDR3, the DNA is TGTGCCATCCTCGGACAGGGGGCGCAAATGACTGAAGCTTTCTTT. This chain joins TRBV10-3 and TRBJ1-1; 11 bases are a match to TRBD1. V lost 8 bases, J lost 5 bases, and 10 bases stayed unmatched. The CDR3 extends over 15 amino acids. Germline V gene data show CDR1 as ENHRY and CDR2 as SYGVKD.

This rearrangement joins TRBV2 to TRBJ1-1, with D tentatively TRBD1 (5 bases). V lost 5 bases to trimming and J lost 2 bases, with 12 bases between them. The germline CDR1 and CDR2 sequences are SNHLY and FYNNEI. The CDR3 has 14 amino acids. The CDR3, as DNA: TGTGCCAGCAGTTCGACAGCGGGTAACACTGAAGCTTTCTTT. This codes for CASSSTAGNTEAFF.

This clone showed up just a few times. Its ends do not fully match the called genes, so a read error is possible. The V and J genes are TRBV27 and TRBJ2-6; possibly TRBD2 for D (6 bases). Germline loops: CDR1 MNHEY, CDR2 SMNVEV (reference sequence). The CDR3 covers 18 residues. The CDR3 DNA reads TGTGCCAGCAGCACTACGGAACCCGGCGCACCGGGGGTCAACGTCCTGACTTTC. Translated: CASSTTEPGAPGVNVLTF. The full variable domain, in which reference TRBV27 and TRBJ2-6 provide the parts outside the CDR3, is EAQVTQNPRYLITVTGKKLTVTCSQNMNHEYMSWYRQDPGLGLRQIYYSMNVEVTDKGDVPEGYKVSRKEKRNFPLILESPSPNQTSLYFCASSTTEPGAPGVNVLTFGAGSRLTVL.